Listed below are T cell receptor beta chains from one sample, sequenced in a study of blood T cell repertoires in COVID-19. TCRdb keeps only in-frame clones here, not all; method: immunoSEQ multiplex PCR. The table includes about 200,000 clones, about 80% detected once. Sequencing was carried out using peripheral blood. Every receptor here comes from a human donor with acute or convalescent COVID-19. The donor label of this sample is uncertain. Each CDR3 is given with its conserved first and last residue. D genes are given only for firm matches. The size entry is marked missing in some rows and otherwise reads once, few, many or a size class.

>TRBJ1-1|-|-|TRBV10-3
TGTGCCATCAAAAGGACAGTGAACACTGAAGCTTTCTTT
CAIKRTVNTEAFF
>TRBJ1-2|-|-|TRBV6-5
TGTGCCAGCAGTTCAGGAGGGAATAGGAACTATGGCTACACCTTC
CASSSGGNRNYGYTF
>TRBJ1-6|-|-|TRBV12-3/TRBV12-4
TGTGCCAGCACCCGGACAGTTTCACCCCTCCACTTT
CASTRTVSPLHF
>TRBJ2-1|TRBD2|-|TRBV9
TGTGCCAGCAGCAAGCGGACTAGCTCCTACAATGAGCAGTTCTTC
CASSKRTSSYNEQFF
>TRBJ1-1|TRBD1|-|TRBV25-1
TGTGCCAGCAGCATGGGACAGGGAAGGAACACTGAAGCTTTCTTT
CASSMGQGRNTEAFF
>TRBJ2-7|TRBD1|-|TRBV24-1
TGTGCCACCAGTGACCCAGGACAGGGTCGGGGGTACGAGCAGTACTTC
CATSDPGQGRGYEQYF
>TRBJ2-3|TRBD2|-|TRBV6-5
TGTGCCAGCATTCCGACTAGCGGGAGGGGGGATACGCAGTATTTT
CASIPTSGRGDTQYF
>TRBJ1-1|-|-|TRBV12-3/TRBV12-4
TGTGCCAGCAGTTTAATGGGGCGGGCTTTCTTT
CASSLMGRAFF
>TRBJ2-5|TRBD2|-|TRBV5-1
TGCGCCAGCAGCCCGGGACTATACTTTGAGGAGACCCAGTACTTC
CASSPGLYFEETQYF
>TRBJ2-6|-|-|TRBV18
TGTGCCAGCCCTAGGACAGCCGGCTCTGGGGCCAACGTCCTGACTTTC
CASPRTAGSGANVLTF
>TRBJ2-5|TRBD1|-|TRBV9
TGTGCCAGCAGCGTACAAGGGACAGGGGGCGCAGAGACCCAGTACTTC
CASSVQGTGGAETQYF
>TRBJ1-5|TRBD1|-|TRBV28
TGTGCCAGCAGAAACTCCGGGACAGGGGGTCAGCCCCAGCATTTT
CASRNSGTGGQPQHF
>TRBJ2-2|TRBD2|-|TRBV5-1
TGCGCCAGCAGCAAAGGATATAGCGGGAGGGCCACCGGGGAGCTGTTTTTT
CASSKGYSGRATGELFF
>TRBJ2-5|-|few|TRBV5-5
TGTGCCAGCAGCAGACTACAAGAGACCCAGTACTTC
CASSRLQETQYF
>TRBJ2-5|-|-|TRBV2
TGTGCCAGCAGTGAGTCAGGGGAGACCCAGTACTTC
CASSESGETQYF
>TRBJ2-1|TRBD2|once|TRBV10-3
TGTGCCATCAGTGACAGCGGGAGAATCGGGAATGAGCAGTTCTTC
CAISDSGRIGNEQFF
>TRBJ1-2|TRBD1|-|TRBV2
TGTGCCAGCAGTGAAGCGCTCCCAGGGGGATATGGCTACACCTTC
CASSEALPGGYGYTF
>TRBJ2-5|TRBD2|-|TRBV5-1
TGCGCCAGCAGCTTACTAGCGGGCCTCCAAGAGACCCAGTACTTC
CASSLLAGLQETQYF
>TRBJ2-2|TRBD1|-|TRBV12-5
TGTGCTAGTGGTCCCCGGACAGGGGGGGTCGGGGAGCTGTTTTTT
CASGPRTGGVGELFF
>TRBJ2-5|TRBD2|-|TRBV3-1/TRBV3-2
TGTGCCAGCAGCCAACAAACTCCGGGACTAAAAGAGACCCAGTACTTC
CASSQQTPGLKETQYF
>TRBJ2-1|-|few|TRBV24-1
TGTGCCACCAGTGAGGCTAGGACTTTACTCAATGAGCAGTTCTTC
CATSEARTLLNEQFF
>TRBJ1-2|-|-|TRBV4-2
TGTGCCAGCAGCCAAGCGTCAGGGCAACCTAACTATGGCTACACCTTC
CASSQASGQPNYGYTF
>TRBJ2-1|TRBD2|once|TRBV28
TGTGCCAGCAGTTTGCCGGGACTAGTAAGGAATGAGCAGTTCTTC
CASSLPGLVRNEQFF
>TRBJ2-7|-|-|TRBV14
TGTGCCAGCAGCCAAGTCCCGACTGGAACCTACGAGCAGTACTTC
CASSQVPTGTYEQYF
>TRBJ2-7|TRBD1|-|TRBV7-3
TGTGCCAGCAGCCCCACAGGGGACCGCTCCTACGAGCAGTACTTC
CASSPTGDRSYEQYF
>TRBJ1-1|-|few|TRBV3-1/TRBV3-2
TGTGCCAGCAGCCCAGGACTGAATGGAGTGAACACTGAAGCTTTCTTT
CASSPGLNGVNTEAFF
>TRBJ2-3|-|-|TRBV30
TGTGCCTGGAGTGGACTGGATAGCACAGATACGCAGTATTTT
CAWSGLDSTDTQYF
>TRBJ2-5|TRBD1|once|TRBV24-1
TGTGCCACCAGTGACTCGAAGGATGGACAGGGAGAGACCCAGTACTTC
CATSDSKDGQGETQYF
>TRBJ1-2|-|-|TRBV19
TGTGCCAGTAGTATCCAGGGGTCGACGGGGGGCTACACCTTC
CASSIQGSTGGYTF
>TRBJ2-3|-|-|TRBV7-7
TGTGCCAGCAGCCGGCAGGCCCGCACAGATACGCAGTATTTT
CASSRQARTDTQYF
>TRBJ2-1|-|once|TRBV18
TGTGCCAGCTCACCGACGGGAGGGGGCAGCTCCTACAATGAGCAGTTCTTC
CASSPTGGGSSYNEQFF
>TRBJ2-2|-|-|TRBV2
TGTGCCAGCAGTGACGTCACCGGGGAGCTGTTTTTT
CASSDVTGELFF
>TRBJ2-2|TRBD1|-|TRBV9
TGTGCCAGCAGCCGGGGACAGATTAACACCGGGGAGCTGTTTTTT
CASSRGQINTGELFF
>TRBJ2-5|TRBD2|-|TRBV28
TGTGCCAGCAGTTTCCTAGCGGGGTGGGGGGAGACCCAGTACTTC
CASSFLAGWGETQYF
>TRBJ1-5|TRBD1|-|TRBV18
TGTGCCAGCTCACCTTCCGGGACAGTGGGGCAGCCCCAGCATTTT
CASSPSGTVGQPQHF
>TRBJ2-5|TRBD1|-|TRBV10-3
TGTGCCATCGCGACAGGGCCGGAGACCCAGTACTTC
CAIATGPETQYF
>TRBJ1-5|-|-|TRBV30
TGTGCCTGGAGTACGATCGGGACACACCGCAATCAGCCCCAGCATTTT
CAWSTIGTHRNQPQHF
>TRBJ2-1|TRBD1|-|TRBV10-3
TGTGCCGCGTCCCCGGGACAGGGAAACAATGAGCAGTTCTTC
CAASPGQGNNEQFF
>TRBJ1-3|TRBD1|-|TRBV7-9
TGTGCCAGCAGCTTAGAAGGGGGCGGAAACACCATATATTTT
CASSLEGGGNTIYF
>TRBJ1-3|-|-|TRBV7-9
TGTGCCAGCAGCTTATCCAGGGCTGGAAACACCATATATTTT
CASSLSRAGNTIYF
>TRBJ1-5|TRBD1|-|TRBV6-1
TGTGCCAGCAGTGAAGTACAGGGGGGTTATCAGCCCCAGCATTTT
CASSEVQGGYQPQHF
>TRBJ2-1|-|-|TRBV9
TGTGCCAGCAGCGGACAGCTCTACAATGAGCAGTTCTTC
CASSGQLYNEQFF
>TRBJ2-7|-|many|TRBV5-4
TGTGCCAGCAGCCCTACTGCCGGCTCCTACGAGCAGTACTTC
CASSPTAGSYEQYF
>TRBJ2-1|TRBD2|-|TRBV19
TGTGAATCTTGGACTAGCGGGTTTTACAATGAGCAGTTCTTC
CESWTSGFYNEQFF
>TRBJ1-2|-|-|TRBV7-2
TGTGCCAGCAGCTTAGCGGGGACACTCTATGGCTACACCTTC
CASSLAGTLYGYTF
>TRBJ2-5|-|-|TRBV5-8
TGTGCCAGCAGCAACAGCGAGACCCAGTACTTC
CASSNSETQYF